Below, 12 T cell receptor beta chains from the same sample are listed, as sequenced in a study of control samples from healthy donors and cancer patients. Sequencing was performed with immunoSEQ multiplex PCR; in TCRdb, only in-frame clones are kept and a portion is missing. The sample carries 100,000 to 150,000 clones, more than 85% recorded once. Sequencing was carried out using PBMCs. These receptors all come from a man aged 45-65 years with head and neck cancer.

V gene TRBV27 combines with J gene TRBJ2-7, with a possible D match to TRBD2 (6 bases). CDR3 length: 13 amino acids. In germline, CDR1 is MNHEY, CDR2 SMNVEV (reference sequence). V was clipped by 3 bases and J by 1 base, with 7 bases between them. CDR3 in amino acids: CASSLRDSYEQYF. The CDR3 coding sequence is TGTGCCAGCAGTTTGCGGGATTCCTACGAGCAGTACTTC.

The genes are TRBV7-2 and TRBJ1-2; D possibly corresponds to TRBD1 (5 bases). V was clipped by 1 base and J by 8 bases, with 14 bases between them. There are 14 residues in the CDR3. The germline gives CDR1 SGHTA, CDR2 FQGNSA. Written as DNA, the CDR3 is TGTGCCAGCAGCTTAGGAGGACACCTGTGGGGCTACACCTTC. It yields the protein CASSLGGHLWGYTF.

The chain combines TRBV4-3 with TRBJ2-5; 8 bases map to TRBD2. The CDR3 runs 13 residues. Germline trimming cut 4 bases from V and 4 bases from J; bases unmatched to any gene: 2. In germline, CDR1 is LGHNA, CDR2 YSLEER. CDR3 loop: CASSPREGETQYF. The DNA of the CDR3 is TGCGCCAGCAGCCCCCGGGAGGGAGAGACCCAGTACTTC.

This clone was counted a few times. V usage is TRBV19 and J usage is TRBJ2-5; 7 bases align to TRBD1. The V segment lost 5 bases and the J segment 3 bases; nucleotides outside the gene matches: 6. CDR1 is LNHDA, CDR2 SQIVND, per germline (reference sequence). The CDR3 runs to 14 residues. CDR3 residues: CASSWGQNKETQYF. CDR3 coding DNA: TGTGCCAGTAGTTGGGGACAGAACAAAGAGACCCAGTACTTC.

V and J are TRBV5-5 and TRBJ2-3; D not certain. V was pared by 9 bases and J by 0 bases, with 17 bases between. Germline V lookup: CDR1 SGHKS, CDR2 YYEKEE (reference sequence). The CDR3 has 15 residues. The chain's CDR3 is CATSSTPLSTDTQYF. CDR3 DNA sequence: TGTGCCACCAGTTCAACACCTTTGAGCACAGATACGCAGTATTTT.

As DNA, the CDR3 is TGCGCCAGCAGTACGGGACAGGCCAGCTCCTACGAGCAGTACTTC. Its protein is CASSTGQASSYEQYF. V usage is TRBV5-1 and J usage is TRBJ2-7, with 8 nucleotides matching TRBD1. Germline V gives CDR1 SGHRS, CDR2 YFSETQ. J lost 0 bases, V lost 5 bases, and 7 bases had no gene match. The length of the CDR3 is 15 residues. Full variable domain (outside the CDR3, taken from reference TRBV5-1 and TRBJ2-7): KAGVTQTPRYLIKTRGQQVTLSCSPISGHRSVSWYQQTPGQGLQFLFEYFSETQRNKGNFPGRFSGRQFSNSRSEMNVSTLELGDSALYLCASSTGQASSYEQYFGPGTRLTVT.

V and J are TRBV9 and TRBJ2-7, with 10 nucleotides matching TRBD2. V was pared by 1 base and J by 9 bases, with 4 bases of the junction left unmatched. This CDR3 contains 13 residues. CDR1 SGDLS and CDR2 YYNGEE come from the germline V gene. The CDR3 nucleotides are TGTGCCAGCAGCGTAACTAGCGGGGACTTGCAGTACTTC. Translated: CASSVTSGDLQYF.

The chain couples TRBV6-6 to TRBJ1-3, with D unclear. This CDR3 has 14 amino acids. Per germline, CDR1 MNHNY and CDR2 SVGAGI (reference sequence). The V and J ends lost 7 bases and 0 bases respectively, with 10 bases between them. The CDR3 DNA follows: TGTGCCAGCATCCAGGATAACTCTGGAAACACCATATATTTT. Its protein product is CASIQDNSGNTIYF.

CDR3 loop: CASSPRLVRGGNEKLFF. The CDR3 DNA reads as TGTGCCAGCTCACCCCGACTGGTCAGGGGCGGTAATGAAAAACTGTTTTTT. V gene TRBV18 combines with J gene TRBJ1-4; a possible D gene is TRBD1 (6 bases). CDR3 size: 17 residues. The germline gives CDR1 KGHSH, CDR2 LQKENI. V shed 3 bases and J shed 4 bases, with 18 bases lying between them.

This chain joins TRBV7-9 and TRBJ2-1; D is possibly TRBD1 (6 bases). V was pared by 6 bases and J by 6 bases, with 15 bases between. The V gene's germline CDR1 is SEHNR and CDR2 FQNEAQ (reference sequence). The CDR3 spans 14 residues. CDR3 sequence reads: CASSSVGQINEQFF. The CDR3 nucleotides read TGTGCCAGCAGTTCTGTAGGACAGATCAATGAGCAGTTCTTC. Looking up the rest from reference TRBV7-9 and TRBJ2-1 gives the full variable domain: DTGVSQNPRHKITKRGQNVTFRCDPISEHNRLYWYRQTLGQGPEFLTYFQNEAQLEKSRLLSDRFSAERPKGSFSTLEIQRTEQGDSAMYLCASSSVGQINEQFFGPGTRLTVL.

This clone was counted once. This chain connects TRBV6-1 to TRBJ1-1; no firm D call. Germline V lookup: CDR1 MNHNS, CDR2 SASEGT. This CDR3 comprises 12 residues. V lost 1 base and J lost 7, with 7 bases in between. The DNA of the CDR3 is TGTGCCAGCAGTGAAGTGGCTTTTGAAGCTTTCTTT. It translates to CASSEVAFEAFF.

The chain uses TRBV6-5 and TRBJ2-3; D is unresolved. The germline V and J ends were trimmed by 7 bases and 10 bases, with 21 bases remaining between them. The CDR3 is 14 residues long. The V gene's germline CDR1 is MNHEY and CDR2 SVGAGI. The CDR3, as DNA: TGTGCCAGCAAATCCTCCGCTCCCCGTCTCGCGCAGTATTTT. As protein: CASKSSAPRLAQYF.